The text below deals with one T cell receptor (beta chain). The antigen remains unidentified. Coverage ceases 3 residues before the CDR3 finishes, and the germline J gene fills in the end. Average input was approximately 1,100 ng genomic DNA for immunoSEQ TCR beta CDR3 amplification. The method was immunoSEQ multiplex PCR; TCRdb's version includes in-frame clones alone and lacks a portion of them. With roughly 35,000 clones in the sample, the ten largest clones hold about 1.7%. The V gene lost 0 bases and the J gene lost 0 bases, with 11 bases spanning the gap. Germline V gene lookup returns CDR1 KGHSH and CDR2 LQKENI. The CDR3 runs 16 residues. This sample is drawn from a study of T cells in women clearing cervical HPV infection. Broader study findings: CIN3+ cases had significantly higher TCR richness than controls; evenness did not differ. TRBV6-7 abundance was lower in cases than controls (roughly 0.11% versus 0.16%).

This chain links TRBV18 with TRBJ1-2, with TRBD1 as a possible D gene (5 bases). The TCR comes from a woman aged 18 to 69 with a cervical HPV16 infection that either progressed to CIN3+ or cleared (not recorded which). The specimen sequenced was blood buffy coat. The DNA read from the CDR3 is TGTGCCAGCTCACCACCTAGACAGCAAGCTAACTATGGC. As protein: CASSPPRQQANYG. The CDR3 as a whole reads CASSPPRQQANYGYTF.